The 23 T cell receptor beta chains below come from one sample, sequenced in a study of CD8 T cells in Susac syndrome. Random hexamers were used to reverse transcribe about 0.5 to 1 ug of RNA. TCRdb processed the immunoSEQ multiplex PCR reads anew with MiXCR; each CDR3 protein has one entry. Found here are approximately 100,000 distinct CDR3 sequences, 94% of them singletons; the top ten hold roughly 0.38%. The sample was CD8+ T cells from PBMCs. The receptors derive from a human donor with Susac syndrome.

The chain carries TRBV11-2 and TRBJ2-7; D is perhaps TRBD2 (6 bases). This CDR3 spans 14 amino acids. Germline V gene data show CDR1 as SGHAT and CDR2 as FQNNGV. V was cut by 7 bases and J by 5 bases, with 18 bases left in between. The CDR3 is CASTYRGSRDEQYF. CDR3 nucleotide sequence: TGTGCCAGCACCTACCGGGGGTCACGGGACGAGCAGTACTTC.

The CDR3 sequence: CASSWTSGEQFF. The CDR3, as DNA: TGTGCCAGCAGCTGGACTAGTGGTGAGCAGTTCTTC. V usage is TRBV5-6 and J usage is TRBJ2-1, with TRBD2 matching over 7 bases. The CDR3 runs 12 residues. The ends lost 3 bases at V and 9 bases at J; junction bases unmatched: 3. Germline V CDR1 and CDR2: SGHDT, YYEEEE.

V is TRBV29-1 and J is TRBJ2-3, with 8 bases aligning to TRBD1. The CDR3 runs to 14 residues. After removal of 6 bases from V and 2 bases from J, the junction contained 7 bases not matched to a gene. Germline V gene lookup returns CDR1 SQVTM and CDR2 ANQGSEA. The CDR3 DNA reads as TGCAGCGTCGCTGGACAGGGACCCACAGATACGCAGTATTTT. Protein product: CSVAGQGPTDTQYF.

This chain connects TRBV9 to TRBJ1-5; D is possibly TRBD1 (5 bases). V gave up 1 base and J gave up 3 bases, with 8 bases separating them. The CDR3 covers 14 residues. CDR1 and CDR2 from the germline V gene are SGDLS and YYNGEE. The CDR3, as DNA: TGTGCCAGCAGCGTATCGGGACTCAATCAGCCCCAGCATTTT. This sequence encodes CASSVSGLNQPQHF.

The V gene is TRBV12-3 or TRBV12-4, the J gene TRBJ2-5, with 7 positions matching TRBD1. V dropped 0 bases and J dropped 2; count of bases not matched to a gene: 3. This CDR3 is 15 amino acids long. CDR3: CASSLAPGGQETQYF. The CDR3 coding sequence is TGTGCCAGCAGTTTAGCCCCAGGGGGACAAGAGACCCAGTACTTC.

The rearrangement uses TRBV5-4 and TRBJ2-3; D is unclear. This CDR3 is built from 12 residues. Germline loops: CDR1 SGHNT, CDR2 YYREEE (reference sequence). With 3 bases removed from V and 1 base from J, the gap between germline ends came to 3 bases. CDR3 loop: CASSWGTDTQYF. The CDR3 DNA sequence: TGTGCCAGCAGCTGGGGCACAGATACGCAGTATTTT. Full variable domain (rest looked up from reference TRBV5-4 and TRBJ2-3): ETGVTQSPTHLIKTRGQQVTLRCSSQSGHNTVSWYQQALGQGPQFIFQYYREEENGRGNFPPRFSGLQFPNYSSELNVNALELDDSALYLCASSWGTDTQYFGPGTRLTVL.

The DNA of the CDR3 is TGTGCCAGCAGCCACCCGTCTGGGAACTACGAGCAGTACTTC. It codes for CASSHPSGNYEQYF. The chain joins TRBV7-9 to TRBJ2-7, with D uncertain. This CDR3 region has 14 residues. CDR1 and CDR2 from the germline V gene are SEHNR and FQNEAQ (reference sequence). V dropped 5 bases and J dropped 3 bases, with 14 bases sitting between them. The full variable domain, its missing parts supplied by reference TRBV7-9 and TRBJ2-7, is DTGVSQNPRHKITKRGQNVTFRCDPISEHNRLYWYRQTLGQGPEFLTYFQNEAQLEKSRLLSDRFSAERPKGSFSTLEIQRTEQGDSAMYLCASSHPSGNYEQYFGPGTRLTVT.

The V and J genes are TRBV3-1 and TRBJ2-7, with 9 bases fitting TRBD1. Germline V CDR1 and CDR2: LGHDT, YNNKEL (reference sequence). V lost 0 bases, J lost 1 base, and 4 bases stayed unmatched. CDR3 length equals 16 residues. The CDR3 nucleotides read TGTGCCAGCAGCCAAGATATAGGACAGGGGTCCTACGAGCAGTACTTC. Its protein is CASSQDIGQGSYEQYF.

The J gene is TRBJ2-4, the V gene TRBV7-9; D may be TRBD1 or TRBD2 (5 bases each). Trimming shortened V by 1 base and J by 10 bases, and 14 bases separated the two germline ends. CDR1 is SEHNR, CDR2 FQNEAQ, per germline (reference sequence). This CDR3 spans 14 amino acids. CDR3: CASSLDGTRGIQYF. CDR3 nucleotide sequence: TGTGCCAGCAGCTTAGATGGGACCCGTGGGATTCAGTACTTC.

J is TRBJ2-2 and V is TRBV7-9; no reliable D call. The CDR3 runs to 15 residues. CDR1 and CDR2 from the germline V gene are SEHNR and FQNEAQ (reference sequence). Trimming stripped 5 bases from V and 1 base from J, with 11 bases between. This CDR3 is CASSPRRGNTGELFF. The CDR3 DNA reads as TGTGCCAGCAGCCCGCGGCGCGGGAACACCGGGGAGCTGTTTTTT.

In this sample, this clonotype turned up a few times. The chain's CDR3 is CASGGSPLHF. CDR3 coding DNA: TGTGCCAGCGGGGGTTCACCCCTCCACTTT. This chain uses TRBV19 with TRBJ1-6; the D gene is possibly TRBD1 (5 bases). In germline, CDR1 is LNHDA, CDR2 SQIVND (reference sequence). Trimming shortened V by 9 bases and J by 9 bases, and 6 bases separated the two germline ends. The CDR3 consists of 10 residues.

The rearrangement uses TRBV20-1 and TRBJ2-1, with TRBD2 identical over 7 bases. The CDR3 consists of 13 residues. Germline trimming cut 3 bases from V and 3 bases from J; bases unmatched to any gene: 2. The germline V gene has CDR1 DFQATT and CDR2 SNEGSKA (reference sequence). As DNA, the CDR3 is TGCAGTGCTAGGGGGACTAACTACAATGAGCAGTTCTTC. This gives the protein CSARGTNYNEQFF.

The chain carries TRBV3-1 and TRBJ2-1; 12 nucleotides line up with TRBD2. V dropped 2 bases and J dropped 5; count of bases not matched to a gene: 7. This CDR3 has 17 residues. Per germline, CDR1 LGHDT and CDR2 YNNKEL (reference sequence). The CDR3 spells CASSQILTSGGNNEQFF. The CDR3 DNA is TGTGCCAGCAGCCAAATCCTGACTAGCGGGGGAAACAATGAGCAGTTCTTC.

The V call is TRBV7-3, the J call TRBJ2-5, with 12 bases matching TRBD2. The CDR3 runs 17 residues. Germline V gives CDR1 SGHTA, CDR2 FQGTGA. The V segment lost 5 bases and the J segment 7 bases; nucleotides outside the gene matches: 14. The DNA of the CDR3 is TGTGCCAGCAGCCCAACTCCCCTAGCGGGGGGGACAGCGACCCAGTACTTC. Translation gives CASSPTPLAGGTATQYF. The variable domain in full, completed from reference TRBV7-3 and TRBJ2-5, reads GAGVSQTPSNKVTEKGKYVELRCDPISGHTALYWYRQSLGQGPEFLIYFQGTGAADDSGLPNDRFFAVRPEGSVSTLKIQRTERGDSAVYLCASSPTPLAGGTATQYFGPGTRLLVL.

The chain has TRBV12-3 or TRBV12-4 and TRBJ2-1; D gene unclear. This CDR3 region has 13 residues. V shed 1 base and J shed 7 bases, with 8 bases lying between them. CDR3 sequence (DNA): TGTGCCAGCAGTTTAGGTTACGGGAATGAGCAGTTCTTC. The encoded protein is CASSLGYGNEQFF.

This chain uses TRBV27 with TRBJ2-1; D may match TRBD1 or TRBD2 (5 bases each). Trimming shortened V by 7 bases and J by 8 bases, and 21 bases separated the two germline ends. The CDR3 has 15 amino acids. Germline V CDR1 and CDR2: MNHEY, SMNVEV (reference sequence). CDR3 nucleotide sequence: TGTGCCAGCACCCAGGGACCGGCCATTACGGATGAGCAGTTCTTC. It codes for CASTQGPAITDEQFF.

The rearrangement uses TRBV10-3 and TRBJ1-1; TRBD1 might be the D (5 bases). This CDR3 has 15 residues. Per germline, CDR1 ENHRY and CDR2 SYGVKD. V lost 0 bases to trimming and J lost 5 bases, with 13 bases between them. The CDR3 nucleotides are TGTGCCATCAGTGAGTCGGAGGGGCTGAGGACTGAAGCTTTCTTT. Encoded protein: CAISESEGLRTEAFF.

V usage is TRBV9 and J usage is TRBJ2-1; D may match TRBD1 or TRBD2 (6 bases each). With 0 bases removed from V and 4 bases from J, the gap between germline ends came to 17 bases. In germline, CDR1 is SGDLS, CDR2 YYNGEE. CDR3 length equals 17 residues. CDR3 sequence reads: CASSVDRRAGTYNEQFF. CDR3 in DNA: TGTGCCAGCAGCGTAGATAGGAGGGCGGGGACATACAATGAGCAGTTCTTC.

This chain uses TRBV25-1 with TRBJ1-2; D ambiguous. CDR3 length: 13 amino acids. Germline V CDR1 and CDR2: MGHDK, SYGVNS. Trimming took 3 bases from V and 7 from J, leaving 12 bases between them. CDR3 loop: CASSDPTPGGYTF. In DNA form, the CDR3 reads TGTGCCAGCAGTGACCCAACACCCGGTGGCTACACCTTC.

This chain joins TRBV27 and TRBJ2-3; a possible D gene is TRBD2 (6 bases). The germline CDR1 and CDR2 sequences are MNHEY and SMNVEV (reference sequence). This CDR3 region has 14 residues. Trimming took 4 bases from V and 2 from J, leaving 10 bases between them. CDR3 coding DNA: TGTGCCAGCAGTTGGGGCGGGACCACAGATACGCAGTATTTT. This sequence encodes CASSWGGTTDTQYF.

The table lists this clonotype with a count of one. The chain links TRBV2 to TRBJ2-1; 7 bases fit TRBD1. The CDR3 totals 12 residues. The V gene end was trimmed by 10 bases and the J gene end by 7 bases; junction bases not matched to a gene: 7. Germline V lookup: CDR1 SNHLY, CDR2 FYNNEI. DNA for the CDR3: TGTGCCACAAGGACAGGCCTTAATGAGCAGTTCTTC. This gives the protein CATRTGLNEQFF.

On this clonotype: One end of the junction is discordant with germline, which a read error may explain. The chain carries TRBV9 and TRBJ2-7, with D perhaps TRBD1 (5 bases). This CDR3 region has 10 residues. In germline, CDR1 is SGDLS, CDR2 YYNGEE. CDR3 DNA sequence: TGTGCCAGCAGCGTAGAAGAAGGGGTCTTC. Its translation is CASSVEEGVF.

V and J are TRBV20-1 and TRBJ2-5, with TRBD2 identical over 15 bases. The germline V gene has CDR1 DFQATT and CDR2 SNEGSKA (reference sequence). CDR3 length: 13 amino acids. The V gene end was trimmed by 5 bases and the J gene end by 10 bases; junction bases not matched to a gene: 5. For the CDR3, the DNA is TGCAGTGCTCCCGGGACTAGCGGGGGGTACCAGTACTTC. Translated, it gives CSAPGTSGGYQYF.